These T cell receptor beta chains were read from a single sample in a study of CD8 T cells in Susac syndrome. TCRdb used MiXCR to reprocess the immunoSEQ multiplex PCR reads, holding one entry per CDR3 protein. Here the sample spans roughly 180,000 distinct CDR3 sequences, around 95% being singletons. The sample was CD4+ T cells from PBMCs. All receptors derive from a human donor in good health. Both conserved end residues are part of each CDR3. D genes are given only for firm matches. A row's size may be missing; if present it is once, few, many or a size class.

D	V	length	J	size	DNA	CDR3
NA	TRBV20-1	13	TRBJ2-1	once	TGCAGTGCTAGTCAGGGTTCCTACAATGAGCAGTTCTTC	CSASQGSYNEQFF
TRBD2	TRBV6-2/TRBV6-3	14	TRBJ2-7	NA	TGTGCCAGCAGTTACACCGCGGGGGGACACGAGCAGTACTTC	CASSYTAGGHEQYF
NA	TRBV20-1	16	TRBJ2-1	NA	TGCAGTGCTAGAGATTTGGGGCAGGGCTCCTACAATGAGCAGTTCTTC	CSARDLGQGSYNEQFF
TRBD1	TRBV3-1	16	TRBJ1-1	NA	TGTGCCAGCAGCCAAGGTGGAACAGGGGTTGACACTGAAGCTTTCTTT	CASSQGGTGVDTEAFF
NA	TRBV2	12	TRBJ2-7	NA	TGTGCCAGCAAGGGGACGCCCCAAGAGCAGTACTTC	CASKGTPQEQYF
NA	TRBV4-3	13	TRBJ1-2	NA	TGCGCCAGCAGCCAAGACTTGGGTGAAGGCTACACCTTC	CASSQDLGEGYTF
NA	TRBV3-1	12	TRBJ2-7	NA	TGTGCCAGCAGTAAACAGGACTACGAGCAGTACTTC	CASSKQDYEQYF
NA	TRBV30	17	TRBJ1-5	NA	TGTGCCTGGAGTGGCACCAAGACAGTAAGGAGCAATCAGCCCCAGCATTTT	CAWSGTKTVRSNQPQHF
TRBD1	TRBV13	17	TRBJ2-6	NA	TGTGCCAGCAGCAAACGGACAGGGGGTGCCGGGGCCAACGTCCTGACTTTC	CASSKRTGGAGANVLTF
TRBD1	TRBV7-2	15	TRBJ1-5	once	TGTGCCAGCAGCTTAGGGACAGGGGGAAGGCAGCCCCAGCATTTT	CASSLGTGGRQPQHF
NA	TRBV16	14	TRBJ1-2	once	TGTGCCAGCAGCCAATCAGCCGAATGGGATGGCTACACCTTC	CASSQSAEWDGYTF
TRBD1	TRBV3-1	14	TRBJ1-1	NA	TGTGCCAGCGGGATACAGGGGGCAGGCACTGAAGCTTTCTTT	CASGIQGAGTEAFF
TRBD2	TRBV30	15	TRBJ2-1	NA	TGTGCCTGGAGTACTAGCGGGGGGGCCTACAATGAGCAGTTCTTC	CAWSTSGGAYNEQFF
NA	TRBV12-2	15	TRBJ1-5	NA	TGTGCAAGTCGCTCCGGGACAGGGGTACATCAGCCCCAGCATTTT	CASRSGTGVHQPQHF
TRBD1	TRBV7-3	14	TRBJ1-5	NA	TGTGCCAGCAGCTGGGGACAGGGCAATCAGCCCCAGCATTTT	CASSWGQGNQPQHF